This TCR beta chain was sequenced in a study of patients and donors after allogeneic stem cell transplantation. The V end lost 0 bases, the J end lost 3 bases, and 2 bases lay between the germline ends. CDR1 and CDR2 from the germline V gene are GTSNPN and SVGIG (reference sequence). The CDR3 is 11 residues long. MiXCR, applied by TCRdb to the RT-PCR reads, yields one record per CDR3 protein. Counted here are 200,000 to 250,000 distinct CDR3 sequences, roughly 14% occurring once; the ten biggest clones make up approximately 10%. The rearrangement uses TRBV30 and TRBJ1-2; D is uncertain. Source material: blood, either unsorted or a sorted T cell fraction (not recorded which). The sequence came from a human donor who was either an allogeneic HSCT recipient or a stem cell or donor lymphocyte infusion donor (not recorded which). It is not recorded whose cells these are; they may come from a transplant donor. CDR3 protein: CAWSVHYGYTF. For the CDR3, the DNA is TGTGCCTGGAGTGTTCACTATGGCTACACCTTC.